Given below is one TCR beta chain in context. These data come from a study of T cell changes during pregnancy in multiple sclerosis. The trim removed 5 bases at V and 0 bases at J, leaving 7 bases unmatched. The CDR3 runs 18 residues. Germline V gene lookup returns CDR1 MNHNS and CDR2 SASEGT. The assay was immunoSEQ multiplex PCR, and TCRdb's table has in-frame clones only and misses some. The sample lists around 80,000 clones, 92% seen once, with about 3% in the top ten. The sequencing here drew on peripheral blood, taken before pregnancy. The clonotype comes from a female donor with multiple sclerosis, enrolled in a pregnancy study. V usage is TRBV6-1 and J usage is TRBJ2-3, with 14 bases matching TRBD2. CDR3 coding DNA: TGTGCCAGCAGTAAAGGGACTAGCGGGAGAGTTAGCACAGATACGCAGTATTTT. This encodes CASSKGTSGRVSTDTQYF.